This T cell receptor (beta chain) was sequenced for a study of cytomegalovirus exposure and HLA in healthy donors. Looked up from germline, CDR1 is SNHLY and CDR2 is FYNNEI. CDR3 size: 16 residues. The junction had 10 bases not matched to a gene; V was cut back by 8 bases and J by 0 bases. Primers: 60 Vbeta forward and 13 Jbeta reverse. Only in-frame clones appear in the TCRdb table, and some are missing; sequencing was by immunoSEQ multiplex PCR. Found here are around 140,000 clones, around four fifths of them singletons; the top ten hold under 3%. General study results and limits: Cytomegalovirus status was reportedly diagnosed by the classifier with high specificity and sensitivity.

On this clone itself: Its antigen is unknown.

The specimen sequenced was PBMCs. The sequence was obtained from a female donor in good health and CMV-seronegative. The V gene is TRBV2, the J gene TRBJ1-5, with 7 bases identical to TRBD1. The CDR3 protein is CASGVPGGNSNQPQHF. CDR3 nucleotide sequence: TGTGCCAGCGGAGTCCCAGGGGGTAATAGCAATCAGCCCCAGCATTTT.